These 6 T cell receptor beta chains were sequenced from one sample in a study of blood T cell repertoires in COVID-19. Assay used: immunoSEQ multiplex PCR; TCRdb lists only in-frame clones, some missing. Seen here are about 54,000 clones, roughly 79% observed once, and the top ten hold approximately 5.7%. The sample taken for sequencing was peripheral blood. All receptors derive from a woman aged 55 to 70 with acute or convalescent COVID-19.

The chain links TRBV3-1 (or the pseudogene TRBV3-2) to TRBJ2-1; 7 bases agree with TRBD1. Germline CDR1 is LGHDT and CDR2 is YNNKEL (reference sequence). J was trimmed by 7 bases and V by 1 base; bases with no gene match: 7. This CDR3 has 15 residues. The CDR3 region is CASSQGRGPGNEQFF. CDR3 DNA sequence: TGTGCCAGCAGCCAAGGAAGGGGGCCGGGGAATGAGCAGTTCTTC.

J is TRBJ2-1 and V is TRBV21-1; TRBD1, the D gene given by the table, was not confirmed from the DNA. TRBV21-1 is recorded as a pseudogene. The CDR3 has 17 residues. CDR3 sequence: CASSLSLGQGAHNEQFF. For the CDR3, the DNA is TGTGCCAGCAGCTTAAGCCTCGGCCAGGGGGCGCATAATGAGCAGTTCTTC.

V and J are TRBV3-1 (or the pseudogene TRBV3-2) and TRBJ1-2; D is perhaps TRBD1 (5 bases). The CDR3 extends over 15 amino acids. V was shortened by 0 bases and J by 6 bases, with 14 bases between the two germline ends. Germline V gene lookup returns CDR1 LGHDT and CDR2 YNNKEL (reference sequence). The DNA of the CDR3 is TGTGCCAGCAGCCAAGATCTGGGGCGCGCGGATGGCTACACCTTC. This codes for CASSQDLGRADGYTF.

The chain uses TRBV5-4 and TRBJ1-2; a weak D match, TRBD1 (5 bases). V lost 0 bases and J lost 4, with 10 bases in between. The CDR3 covers 14 residues. Germline assignment: CDR1 SGHNT and CDR2 YYREEE (reference sequence). In nucleotides, the CDR3 is TGTGCCAGCAGCTTGGCTGGGGCCGCCTATGGCTACACCTTC. This codes for CASSLAGAAYGYTF. Filled out from reference TRBV5-4 and TRBJ1-2, the complete variable domain reads ETGVTQSPTHLIKTRGQQVTLRCSSQSGHNTVSWYQQALGQGPQFIFQYYREEENGRGNFPPRFSGLQFPNYSSELNVNALELDDSALYLCASSLAGAAYGYTFGSGTRLTVV.

V usage is TRBV28 and J usage is TRBJ2-2; 7 bases are shared with TRBD1. The V gene's germline CDR1 is MDHEN and CDR2 SYDVKM. This CDR3 region has 15 residues. With 6 bases clipped from V and 0 bases from J, the junction kept 4 bases outside the gene matches. The CDR3 sequence: CASRGGGTNTGELFF. CDR3 nucleotides: TGTGCCAGCAGAGGGGGCGGCACGAACACCGGGGAGCTGTTTTTT.

This clone was seen more than once but under ten times. The chain combines TRBV19 with TRBJ1-2, with D possibly TRBD1 on 6 matching bases. Between the trimmed V and J ends, which lost 7 bases and 8 bases, there was a span of 17 bases. The CDR3 sequence is 13 residues long. In germline, CDR1 is LNHDA, CDR2 SQIVND (reference sequence). The CDR3 region is CASTRNREGGYTF. CDR3 DNA: TGTGCCAGTACCAGAAACAGGGAGGGCGGCTACACCTTC.